This T cell receptor (beta chain) was profiled in a study of monozygotic twins with inflammatory bowel disease. General observations from the study: Results did not support any single strong IBD-associated signal or clonotype.

This CDR3 is 17 amino acids long. The germline CDR1 and CDR2 sequences are LGHNA and YNFKEQ. Blood samples of approximately 2.5 ml were drawn from every donor. A remark on this clonotype: What it binds is unknown.

Nested PCRs of around 15 and 10 cycles, two in total, were run on TCRalpha and TCRbeta cDNA. TCRdb re-called the 5' RACE reads and catalogs CDR3 proteins one per entry, DNA excluded. Its listing shows about 380,000 distinct CDR3 sequences. The chain couples TRBV4-2 to TRBJ2-7; TCRdb returns TRBD1, unconfirmable since there is no DNA. The sequencing sample was made of blood. This sequence originates from a human donor with ulcerative colitis or Crohn's disease, or a healthy co-twin of an affected twin (not recorded which). CDR3 loop: CASSQVSYGASSYEQYF.